This paragraph covers one T cell receptor (beta chain) sequence. What it recognizes is unknown. These data are taken from a study of a mutant IDH1 vaccine in newly diagnosed glioma. Only in-frame clones appear in the TCRdb table, and some are missing; sequencing was by immunoSEQ multiplex PCR. The sample yields over 75,000 clones, 75% to 90% seen once. Stated time point: week 47, end of study. Doses comprised 300 ug of mutant IDH1 20-mer peptide each, plus topical imiquimod. The study gave patients eight vaccinations in weeks 1, 3, 5, 7, 11, 15, 19, 23. CDR3 length equals 15 residues. The V end was cut by 4 bases, the J end by 0 bases, with 11 bases between. Germline V gene sequence: CDR1 SGHTA, CDR2 FQGTGA.

The chain uses TRBV7-3 and TRBJ2-3; D ambiguous. This material consisted of PBMCs, taken from a glioma patient whose treatment included an IDH1 peptide vaccine. The TCR sequence derives from a middle-aged man with glioma. The CDR3: CASSSGNPSTDTQYF. The CDR3 bases are TGTGCCAGCAGCTCTGGTAACCCAAGCACAGATACGCAGTATTTT.